This T cell receptor beta chain was recorded in a study of control samples from healthy donors and cancer patients. TCRdb's copy holds only in-frame clones and misses some; the assay was immunoSEQ multiplex PCR. The data hold some 51,000 clones, with 95% to 96% observed a single time. In germline, CDR1 is SGDLS, CDR2 YYNGEE. This CDR3 is 15 amino acids long. The ends lost 3 bases at V and 3 bases at J; junction bases unmatched: 5. Specimen: blood. The receptor was isolated from a woman younger than 35 in good health. V gene TRBV9 combines with J gene TRBJ2-1, with 8 nucleotides matching TRBD2. In nucleotides, the CDR3 is TGTGCCAGCAGCGCTCGGGGGGGCCTCTACAATGAGCAGTTCTTC. It codes for CASSARGGLYNEQFF.